What follows are 11 T cell receptor beta chains derived from one specimen sequenced in a study of cytomegalovirus exposure and HLA in healthy donors. The PCR made use of 60 Vbeta and 13 Jbeta primers. Clones were read by immunoSEQ multiplex PCR, and TCRdb kept only the in-frame ones, dropping some. The table lists about 200,000 clones, roughly 13% of them singletons. Sequencing input: PBMCs. Source of these receptors: a man aged 50-60 years in good health and CMV-seropositive.

The rearrangement joins TRBV10-3 to TRBJ1-2; possible D gene TRBD1, 6 bases. The CDR3 is 15 amino acids. Trimming took 0 bases from V and 4 from J, leaving 12 bases between them. Germline loops: CDR1 ENHRY, CDR2 SYGVKD. Here the CDR3 DNA reads TGTGCCATCAGTGAGTCGGGGGGGCCGGGCTATGGCTACACCTTC. As protein: CAISESGGPGYGYTF.

The rearrangement joins TRBV15 to TRBJ2-3; 7 bases map to TRBD2. CDR1 and CDR2 from the germline V gene are LNHNV and YYDKDF (reference sequence). The CDR3 has 13 residues. The V gene end was trimmed by 0 bases and the J gene end by 10 bases; junction bases not matched to a gene: 4. Here the CDR3 reads CATSRDRAGAQYF. The CDR3 nucleotides read TGTGCCACCAGCAGAGATCGGGCGGGAGCGCAGTATTTT.

The chain has TRBV7-8 and TRBJ1-5; D ambiguous. CDR1 and CDR2 (germline): SGHVS, FQNEAQ. V lost 8 bases, J lost 7 bases, and 9 bases lay in between. The CDR3 is 11 amino acids. The CDR3 bases are TGTGCCAGCGGGCCGGGACAGCCCCAGCATTTT. Translating it yields CASGPGQPQHF.

In its sample, this clone was seen a few times. The chain recombines TRBV12-5 with TRBJ1-1; D gene unclear. Germline CDR1 LGHNT, CDR2 FRNRAP. The V and J ends lost 7 bases and 5 bases respectively, with 14 bases between them. The CDR3 is made up of 13 amino acids. Here the CDR3 reads CASDRVGGTEAFF. Here the CDR3 DNA reads TGTGCTAGTGACAGAGTCGGAGGGACTGAAGCTTTCTTT. Looking up the rest from reference TRBV12-5 and TRBJ1-1 gives the full variable domain: DARVTQTPRHKVTEMGQEVTMRCQPILGHNTVFWYRQTMMQGLELLAYFRNRAPLDDSGMPKDRFSAEMPDATLATLKIQPSEPRDSAVYFCASDRVGGTEAFFGQGTRLTVV.

This clone was counted a few times. This chain links TRBV5-8 with TRBJ1-1; D call uncertain. In germline, CDR1 is SGHTS, CDR2 YDEGEE. The V and J ends lost 1 base and 6 bases respectively, with 10 bases between them. The CDR3 is 13 residues long. The CDR3 reads CASSLNPQAEAFF. The DNA of the CDR3 is TGTGCCAGCAGCTTGAACCCGCAGGCTGAAGCTTTCTTT.

This clone was detected a few times. The chain recombines TRBV6-5 with TRBJ1-1; D not resolved. Germline CDR1 is MNHEY and CDR2 is SVGAGI. The V end was cut by 6 bases, the J end by 0 bases, with 8 bases between. The CDR3 contains 13 residues. In nucleotides, the CDR3 is TGTGCCAGCAGCCCATCAATGAACACTGAAGCTTTCTTT. As protein: CASSPSMNTEAFF.

The V gene is TRBV7-6, the J gene TRBJ2-3; the match to TRBD1 covers 8 bases. The CDR3 extends over 16 amino acids. The germline V gene encodes CDR1 SGHVS and CDR2 FNYEAQ. The J segment lost 3 bases and the V segment lost 1 base, leaving 6 bases of the junction unmatched. CDR3 nucleotide sequence: TGTGCCAGCAGCTTAGGAGCAGGGGGCAAGACAGATACGCAGTATTTT. Translating gives CASSLGAGGKTDTQYF.

This clone was counted a few times. The same CDR3 also results from other DNA sequences found in this sample. The J gene is TRBJ2-5, the V gene TRBV5-1; 12 bases line up with TRBD2. With 2 bases clipped from V and 1 base from J, the junction kept 0 bases outside the gene matches. The CDR3 extends over 15 amino acids. CDR1 and CDR2 (germline): SGHRS, YFSETQ. This chain's CDR3 is CASSLLAGGQETQYF. As DNA, the CDR3 is TGCGCCAGCAGCTTACTAGCGGGGGGCCAAGAGACCCAGTACTTC. Variable domain in full (rest from reference TRBV5-1 and TRBJ2-5): KAGVTQTPRYLIKTRGQQVTLSCSPISGHRSVSWYQQTPGQGLQFLFEYFSETQRNKGNFPGRFSGRQFSNSRSEMNVSTLELGDSALYLCASSLLAGGQETQYFGPGTRLLVL.

This clone was observed a few times. V gene TRBV6-1 combines with J gene TRBJ1-2; D uncertain. V lost 1 base to trimming and J lost 8 bases, with 11 bases between them. The CDR3 loop spans 13 amino acids. Germline V gene data show CDR1 as MNHNS and CDR2 as SASEGT. The CDR3 sequence is CASSEDELRGYTF. The CDR3 DNA reads TGTGCCAGCAGTGAAGATGAGCTCCGGGGCTACACCTTC.

Only a few counts were recorded for this clone. This chain connects TRBV9 to TRBJ2-1; 8 positions agree with TRBD1. The CDR3 spans 15 residues. Unmatched junction bases numbered 7, after V lost 4 bases and J lost 4 bases. Germline V lookup: CDR1 SGDLS, CDR2 YYNGEE. CDR3 DNA: TGTGCCAGCAGCCCTAGGGACAGGATATACAATGAGCAGTTCTTC. It yields the protein CASSPRDRIYNEQFF.

The V and J genes are TRBV4-3 and TRBJ1-2; D is perhaps TRBD1 (6 bases). The germline V gene encodes CDR1 LGHNA and CDR2 YSLEER. There are 16 residues in the CDR3. Between the trimmed V and J ends, which lost 4 bases and 5 bases, there was a span of 20 bases. This CDR3 reads CASSPRGEGLRYGYTF. The CDR3 coding sequence is TGCGCCAGCAGCCCCAGGGGTGAGGGGCTTCGATATGGCTACACCTTC.